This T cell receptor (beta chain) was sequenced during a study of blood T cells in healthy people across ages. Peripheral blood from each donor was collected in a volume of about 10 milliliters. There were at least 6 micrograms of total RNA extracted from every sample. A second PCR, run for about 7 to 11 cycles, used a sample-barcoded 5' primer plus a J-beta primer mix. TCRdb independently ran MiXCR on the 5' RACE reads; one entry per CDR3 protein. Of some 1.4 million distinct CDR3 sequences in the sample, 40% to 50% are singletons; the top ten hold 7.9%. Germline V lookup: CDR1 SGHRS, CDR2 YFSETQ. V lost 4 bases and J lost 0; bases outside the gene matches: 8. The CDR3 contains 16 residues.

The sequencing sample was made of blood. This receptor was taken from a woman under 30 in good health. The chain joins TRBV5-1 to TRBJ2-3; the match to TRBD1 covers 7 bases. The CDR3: CASSLHPGQSTDTQYF. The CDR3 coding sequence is TGCGCCAGCAGCCTTCACCCGGGACAGAGCACAGATACGCAGTATTTT.